The 30 T cell receptor beta chains given below trace back to one sample, sequenced in a study of blood T cell repertoires in COVID-19. Repertoires were generated with immunoSEQ multiplex PCR, while TCRdb's copy carries only in-frame clones and drops some. The sample has about 150,000 clones, approximately 91% seen once. Input material: peripheral blood. The receptor source for this set is a man aged 18 to 30 with COVID-19, enrolled during active disease.

The chain joins TRBV7-9 to TRBJ1-2, with a possible D match to TRBD1 (5 bases). Trimming pared 1 base from V and 4 bases from J, leaving 16 bases between. CDR3 size: 16 residues. From germline, CDR1 is SEHNR and CDR2 FQNEAQ (reference sequence). The CDR3 sequence: CASSLEGADISYGYTF. Written as DNA, the CDR3 is TGTGCCAGCAGCTTAGAAGGGGCGGATATCAGCTATGGCTACACCTTC.

Here the CDR3 DNA reads TGTGCCAGCAGTTCGGGACTACCCTACGAGCAGTACTTC. Its translation: CASSSGLPYEQYF. The genes are TRBV27 and TRBJ2-7; 7 bases fit TRBD2. The CDR3 is made up of 13 amino acids. Trimming took 4 bases from V and 2 from J; bases not matched to a gene: 2. CDR1 is MNHEY and CDR2 is SMNVEV in the germline V gene (reference sequence).

The V call is TRBV18, the J call TRBJ2-1; 7 bases map to TRBD1. J was trimmed by 6 bases and V by 6 bases; bases with no gene match: 5. CDR1 and CDR2 from the germline V gene are KGHSH and LQKENI. This CDR3 contains 13 residues. The CDR3 DNA reads TGTGCCAGCTCTTTCAGACAGGGCAATGAGCAGTTCTTC. Its protein is CASSFRQGNEQFF.

The chain recombines TRBV10-3 with TRBJ2-2, with 8 positions matching TRBD2. The V gene's germline CDR1 is ENHRY and CDR2 SYGVKD. V lost 8 bases and J lost 2; bases outside the gene matches: 1. The CDR3 covers 13 residues. DNA of the CDR3: TGTGCCATCGGACTAGCAAACACCGGGGAGCTGTTTTTT. The encoded protein is CAIGLANTGELFF.

The genes are TRBV28 and TRBJ2-7; a possible D gene is TRBD2 (6 bases). Trimming took 6 bases from V and 2 from J, leaving 14 bases between them. The CDR3 length is 14 residues. The germline V gene has CDR1 MDHEN and CDR2 SYDVKM. The CDR3 sequence: CASSSLAVPYEQYF. The CDR3 nucleotides are TGTGCCAGCAGCTCCTTAGCGGTACCCTACGAGCAGTACTTC.

This clone was observed a single time. J is TRBJ1-2 and V is TRBV28, with D perhaps TRBD1 (5 bases). This CDR3 contains 14 residues. Germline CDR1 reads MDHEN; CDR2 reads SYDVKM. V was pared by 8 bases and J by 3 bases, with 16 bases between. In DNA form, the CDR3 reads TGTGCCAGCGGAACGAGCCCCAGGGACTATGGCTACACCTTC. It translates to CASGTSPRDYGYTF.

This chain uses TRBV7-9 with TRBJ2-1; 9 nucleotides match TRBD1. The CDR3 sequence is 16 residues long. Per the germline V gene, CDR1 is SEHNR and CDR2 is FQNEAQ (reference sequence). V lost 1 base to trimming and J lost 9 bases; unmatched junction nucleotides: 10. The chain's CDR3 is CASSLDLGQGDIEQFF. The CDR3 DNA sequence: TGTGCCAGCAGCTTAGATCTGGGACAGGGTGATATTGAGCAGTTCTTC.

The count of this clone is one. The chain is built from TRBV9 and TRBJ1-3, with 12 bases matching TRBD1. J was trimmed by 4 bases and V by 2 bases; bases with no gene match: 4. Germline CDR1 reads SGDLS; CDR2 reads YYNGEE. The CDR3 extends over 16 amino acids. CDR3 in DNA: TGTGCCAGCAGCGTGGGACAGGGGGCGCGAGGAAACACCATATATTTT. Protein sequence: CASSVGQGARGNTIYF.

The chain joins TRBV19 to TRBJ2-2, with 7 bases matching TRBD2. The V segment lost 2 bases and the J segment 3 bases; nucleotides outside the gene matches: 6. The CDR3 runs to 16 residues. Looked up from germline, CDR1 is LNHDA and CDR2 is SQIVND (reference sequence). CDR3 DNA: TGTGCCAGTAGTATAACGTCAGGGAGGGACACCGGGGAGCTGTTTTTT. This sequence encodes CASSITSGRDTGELFF.

This chain joins TRBV3-1 (or the pseudogene TRBV3-2) and TRBJ2-3; 7 bases map to TRBD2. Trimming cost V 1 base and J 0 bases; bases outside gene matches: 7. Germline V lookup: CDR1 LGHDT, CDR2 YNNKEL (reference sequence). CDR3 length: 17 residues. The CDR3 protein is CASSQGSSRESTDTQYF. The CDR3, as DNA: TGTGCCAGCAGCCAAGGGAGTTCGCGGGAGAGCACAGATACGCAGTATTTT.

The chain joins TRBV30 to TRBJ1-6; D is ambiguous. CDR1 is GTSNPN and CDR2 is SVGIG in the germline V gene (reference sequence). This CDR3 spans 14 amino acids. The germline V and J ends were trimmed by 4 bases and 4 bases, with 11 bases remaining between them. The CDR3 region is CAWTLTEYNSPLHF. CDR3 DNA sequence: TGTGCCTGGACCCTTACAGAATATAATTCACCCCTCCACTTT.

The gene calls are TRBV4-2 and TRBJ2-1; 8 bases fit TRBD2. The length of the CDR3 is 20 residues. The V gene end was trimmed by 0 bases and the J gene end by 1 base; junction bases not matched to a gene: 14. CDR1 and CDR2 (germline): LGHNA, YNFKEQ. The CDR3 sequence is CASSQDRGRLAGTSYNEQFF. Written as DNA, the CDR3 is TGTGCCAGCAGCCAAGATAGGGGTAGGCTAGCGGGCACTTCCTACAATGAGCAGTTCTTC.

J is TRBJ2-1 and V is TRBV27, with 7 bases aligning to TRBD2. There are 14 residues in the CDR3. V dropped 6 bases and J dropped 6; count of bases not matched to a gene: 8. The germline V gene encodes CDR1 MNHEY and CDR2 SMNVEV (reference sequence). DNA for the CDR3: TGTGCCAGCAGCCGGGGAGGGTGGAGCAATGAGCAGTTCTTC. Protein sequence: CASSRGGWSNEQFF.

V usage is TRBV24-1 and J usage is TRBJ2-1; D possibly corresponds to TRBD1 (6 bases). Trimming shortened V by 1 base and J by 6 bases, and 9 bases separated the two germline ends. Germline CDR1 and CDR2: KGHDR and SFDVKD. This CDR3 comprises 14 residues. CDR3 in amino acids: CATSDFLQGNEQFF. For the CDR3, the DNA is TGTGCCACCAGTGATTTCTTACAGGGCAATGAGCAGTTCTTC.

This clone has a handful of counts. The gene calls are TRBV6-2 or TRBV6-3 and TRBJ2-1, with 7 bases that match TRBD2. This CDR3 spans 15 amino acids. Looked up from germline, CDR1 is MNHEY and CDR2 is SVGEGT. V was clipped by 1 base and J by 3 bases; unmatched bases: 3. As DNA, the CDR3 is TGTGCCAGCAGTTACTTAGCGGGCGGCTACAATGAGCAGTTCTTC. Translation: CASSYLAGGYNEQFF.

The V gene is TRBV29-1, the J gene TRBJ2-1, with 12 bases identical to TRBD2. V was pared by 5 bases and J by 6 bases, with 11 bases of the junction left unmatched. This CDR3 has 16 residues. The germline gives CDR1 SQVTM, CDR2 ANQGSEA. The CDR3: CSVNSRLAGVPNEQFF. The CDR3 DNA is TGCAGCGTTAATTCCCGACTAGCGGGAGTGCCCAATGAGCAGTTCTTC.

This chain connects TRBV7-2 to TRBJ2-1; D uncertain. Germline CDR1 and CDR2: SGHTA and FQGNSA. The V end lost 0 bases, the J end lost 0 bases, and 15 bases lay between the germline ends. The CDR3 sequence is 18 residues long. The CDR3 loop is CASSLALSMRSSYNEQFF. The CDR3 DNA is TGTGCCAGCAGCTTAGCTCTGTCGATGCGGAGCTCCTACAATGAGCAGTTCTTC.

V usage is TRBV6-2 or TRBV6-3 and J usage is TRBJ2-1; TRBD2 matches 14 bases. The CDR3 is made up of 17 amino acids. Germline-derived CDR1 and CDR2 are MNHEY and SVGEGT. After removal of 0 bases from V and 9 bases from J, the junction contained 7 bases not matched to a gene. CDR3 nucleotides: TGTGCCAGCAGTTACTCAGGGACTAGCGGGAGTCCGGGTGAGCAGTTCTTC. Amino acid sequence: CASSYSGTSGSPGEQFF.

The V gene is TRBV5-3, the J gene TRBJ2-1; 8 bases line up with TRBD1. Being an ORF, TRBV5-3 has a function that is uncertain. Unmatched junction bases numbered 16, after V lost 4 bases and J lost 7 bases. The CDR3 is 17 amino acids. In DNA form, the CDR3 reads TGTGCCAGAAGCAGATCCGACAGGGGAAGACTGGAGAATGAGCAGTTCTTC. This gives the protein CARSRSDRGRLENEQFF.

This rearrangement joins TRBV14 to TRBJ2-7; D may be TRBD2 (6 bases). Germline-derived CDR1 and CDR2 are SGHDN and FVKESK. Trimming left V 3 bases short and J 6 bases short, with 18 bases between. The CDR3 has 15 amino acids. The CDR3 region has the DNA TGTGCCAGCAGCCAGGAACTAGCCGGAGTCAGCGAGCAGTACTTC. Encoded protein: CASSQELAGVSEQYF.

The chain joins TRBV6-1 to TRBJ1-4; D remains unclear. Per the germline V gene, CDR1 is MNHNS and CDR2 is SASEGT. Trimming left V 2 bases short and J 8 bases short, with 18 bases between. This CDR3 region has 16 residues. In DNA, the CDR3 is TGTGCCAGCAGTGAATCCGAGGACTTCCAATTGGAAAAACTGTTTTTT. Protein sequence: CASSESEDFQLEKLFF.

The chain recombines TRBV3-1 (or the pseudogene TRBV3-2) with TRBJ2-2, with 10 bases aligning to TRBD2. CDR3 length equals 15 residues. V shed 4 bases, J shed 5 bases, and the junction held 4 bases outside the gene matches. CDR1 LGHDT and CDR2 YNNKEL come from the germline V gene (reference sequence). CDR3 in DNA: TGTGCCAGCAGCCTAGCACTAGCGGGAACCGGGGAGCTGTTTTTT. Translating gives CASSLALAGTGELFF.

The chain employs TRBV9 and TRBJ1-5, with D possibly TRBD1 on 6 matching bases. CDR3 length: 15 residues. Deletions cut 0 bases from V and 1 base from J, with 8 bases between. The germline V gene encodes CDR1 SGDLS and CDR2 YYNGEE. CDR3 nucleotide sequence: TGTGCCAGCAGCGTAGGCGACAGGAGCAATCAGCCCCAGCATTTT. Encoded protein: CASSVGDRSNQPQHF.

This clone has only one observation. A read error may produce the germline difference seen at one junction end. The chain links TRBV7-3 to TRBJ2-1; 10 bases map to TRBD2. Germline V gene sequence: CDR1 SGHTA, CDR2 FQGTGA. CDR3 length: 13 residues. CDR3 sequence: CASSLLAGVGSIF. CDR3 sequence (DNA): TGTGCCAGCAGCTTACTAGCGGGAGTTGGATCGATCTTC.

The chain uses TRBV3-1 (or the pseudogene TRBV3-2) and TRBJ1-1; no clear D. The CDR3 contains 12 residues. Trimming took 3 bases from V and 2 from J, leaving 4 bases between them. Germline CDR1 LGHDT, CDR2 YNNKEL (reference sequence). CDR3 in DNA: TGTGCCAGCAGCCACGTTAACACTGAAGCTTTCTTT. Translation gives CASSHVNTEAFF.

The CDR3 DNA sequence: TGCGCCAGCAGCCTGCAGGGGTTTTCGCTCTCAGATACGCAGTATTTT. Translating it yields CASSLQGFSLSDTQYF. V is TRBV4-3 and J is TRBJ2-3, with a tentative D call TRBD1 (6 bases). V lost 4 bases and J 4 bases, leaving 18 bases between the germline ends. The length of the CDR3 is 16 residues. Germline loops: CDR1 LGHNA, CDR2 YSLEER.

The V gene is TRBV28, the J gene TRBJ2-5; 13 bases are shared with TRBD2. The trim removed 3 bases at V and 2 bases at J, leaving 9 bases unmatched. Germline V lookup: CDR1 MDHEN, CDR2 SYDVKM. The CDR3 totals 18 residues. CDR3 sequence (DNA): TGTGCCAGCAGTTTGCCACTAGCGGGAGGGCCTGGGCAAGAGACCCAGTACTTC. Its translation: CASSLPLAGGPGQETQYF.

V gene TRBV28 combines with J gene TRBJ1-2, with 7 positions matching TRBD1. Looked up from germline, CDR1 is MDHEN and CDR2 is SYDVKM. The junction had 13 bases not matched to a gene; V was cut back by 5 bases and J by 7 bases. CDR3 length: 15 residues. CDR3: CASSGSYRGGGGYTF. Here the CDR3 DNA reads TGTGCCAGCAGTGGCAGCTACAGGGGAGGAGGTGGCTACACCTTC.

The rearrangement joins TRBV5-1 to TRBJ2-2, with D maybe TRBD2 (5 bases). Germline V gives CDR1 SGHRS, CDR2 YFSETQ. The CDR3 is made up of 14 amino acids. V gave up 1 base and J gave up 2 bases, with 6 bases separating them. CDR3 amino acids: CASSLLANTGELFF. The CDR3, as DNA: TGCGCCAGCAGCTTGCTAGCTAACACCGGGGAGCTGTTTTTT.

The genes are TRBV5-8 and TRBJ1-1; 8 positions match TRBD1. Germline assignment: CDR1 SGHTS and CDR2 YDEGEE. The CDR3 is made up of 16 amino acids. The V gene end was trimmed by 0 bases and the J gene end by 5 bases; junction bases not matched to a gene: 9. CDR3 region: CASSLGWTGWKTEAFF. In nucleotides, the CDR3 is TGTGCCAGCAGCTTGGGCTGGACAGGGTGGAAAACTGAAGCTTTCTTT.